The 19 T cell receptor beta chains below were found in one sample sequenced in a study of low-dose radiotherapy and immunotherapy resistance in tumors. With TRAV- and TRBV-specific primers, first-strand cDNA was made, covering the alpha and beta chains. The authors amplified TCRs for 20 to 25 PCR cycles with a constant-region primer and a V-primer adapter. From the reads, TCRdb called clonotypes with MiXCR, one entry per CDR3 protein. The profile shows 15,000 or so distinct CDR3 sequences, 49% of them singletons. Source of these receptors: a human donor with advanced metastatic prostate, ovarian, gallbladder or colorectal cancer (not recorded which). This table probably holds off-target reads from a library built for another chain.

This chain connects TRBV14 to TRBJ1-1, with D uncertain. Germline CDR1 SGHDN, CDR2 FVKESK. Trimming shortened V by 1 base and J by 9 bases, and 15 bases separated the two germline ends. CDR3 length: 14 residues. The CDR3: CASSQVDGLSKAFF. DNA for the CDR3: TGTGCCAGCAGCCAAGTTGACGGACTTTCTAAAGCTTTCTTT.

The chain is built from TRBV29-1 and TRBJ2-2, with D possibly being TRBD1 (5 bases). From germline, CDR1 is SQVTM and CDR2 ANQGSEA. With 2 bases removed from V and 4 bases from J, the gap between germline ends came to 11 bases. This CDR3 is built from 14 residues. CDR3 sequence: CSVEKDITTGELFF. As DNA, the CDR3 is TGCAGCGTTGAAAAGGACATAACCACCGGGGAGCTGTTTTTT.

The chain links TRBV13 to TRBJ2-3; TRBD2 aligns across 8 bases. Unmatched junction bases numbered 7, after V lost 5 bases and J lost 3 bases. Germline V gene sequence: CDR1 PRHDT, CDR2 FYEKMQ (reference sequence). This CDR3 has 15 residues. The CDR3 loop is CASSPRGAQTDTQYF. The CDR3 region has the DNA TGTGCCAGCAGCCCGCGGGGGGCTCAGACAGATACGCAGTATTTT.

This clonotype was seen only a few times. The rearrangement links TRBV7-2 to TRBJ2-7, with D tentatively TRBD2 (5 bases). Germline lookup yields CDR1 SGHTA and CDR2 FQGNSA. V was shortened by 5 bases and J by 0 bases, with 14 bases between the two germline ends. The CDR3 sequence is 15 residues long. The CDR3 sequence: CASSDGLVSSYEQYF. The CDR3 DNA is TGTGCCAGCAGCGACGGACTGGTAAGCTCCTACGAGCAGTACTTC.

The CDR3 sequence is CAWSSVYEQYF. The CDR3 nucleotides are TGTGCCTGGAGTTCGGTCTACGAGCAGTACTTC. The genes are TRBV30 and TRBJ2-7; D uncertain. Per germline, CDR1 GTSNPN and CDR2 SVGIG (reference sequence). The CDR3 is 11 amino acids. V was trimmed by 2 bases and J by 3 bases, leaving 5 bases between them.

This clonotype was detected only a few times. The V call is TRBV15, the J call TRBJ2-7; D remains unclear. V was clipped by 3 bases and J by 4 bases, with 19 bases between them. CDR3 length equals 16 residues. Germline CDR1 and CDR2: LNHNV and YYDKDF (reference sequence). The CDR3 sequence: CATSRGILGLQYEQYF. DNA of the CDR3: TGTGCCACCAGCAGGGGGATATTAGGGTTGCAGTACGAGCAGTACTTC.

The chain recombines TRBV5-1 with TRBJ2-1, with 12 nucleotides matching TRBD1. Losses at the gene ends were 8 bases for V and 8 bases for J; bases not matched to a gene: 8. Per the germline V gene, CDR1 is SGHRS and CDR2 is YFSETQ. The CDR3 contains 14 residues. The CDR3 protein is CASSPGTGGYEQFF. Here the CDR3 DNA reads TGCGCCAGTTCTCCCGGGACAGGGGGCTATGAGCAGTTCTTC.

V and J are TRBV2 and TRBJ1-1; D is ambiguous. V dropped 8 bases and J dropped 0 bases, with 10 bases sitting between them. The CDR3 extends over 13 amino acids. The germline V gene has CDR1 SNHLY and CDR2 FYNNEI. CDR3 amino acids: CASHSGLNTEAFF. The CDR3 coding sequence is TGTGCCAGCCACAGCGGGCTGAACACTGAAGCTTTCTTT.

This rearrangement joins TRBV3-1 to TRBJ2-5, with 7 bases fitting TRBD1. Losses at the gene ends were 8 bases for V and 2 bases for J; bases not matched to a gene: 2. The germline gives CDR1 LGHDT, CDR2 YNNKEL (reference sequence). CDR3 length equals 12 residues. The CDR3 is CASLGQQETQYF. DNA for the CDR3: TGTGCCAGCCTGGGACAGCAAGAGACCCAGTACTTC.

This clonotype is a singleton in its sample. CDR3 coding DNA: TGTGCCAGCAGCCCCTTCGCCCGGGTCTACGAGCAGTACTTC. Translated, it gives CASSPFARVYEQYF. The rearrangement joins TRBV4-2 to TRBJ2-7; D is undetermined. Germline V CDR1 and CDR2: LGHNA, YNFKEQ. This CDR3 has 14 amino acids. Trimming left V 4 bases short and J 3 bases short, with 13 bases between.

The V gene is TRBV6-8, the J gene TRBJ2-1; D possibly corresponds to TRBD2 (6 bases). V was pared by 6 bases and J by 0 bases, with 9 bases between. CDR1 and CDR2 from the germline V gene are MNHGY and SAAAGT. The length of the CDR3 is 14 residues. The CDR3 is CASSGGNSYNEQFF. CDR3 bases: TGTGCCAGCAGCGGGGGAAACTCCTACAATGAGCAGTTCTTC.

This sequence joins TRBV28 and TRBJ2-1; TRBD2 matches at 7 bases. The CDR3 is 12 residues long. J was trimmed by 8 bases and V by 2 bases; bases with no gene match: 0. Germline CDR1 is MDHEN and CDR2 is SYDVKM. CDR3 amino acids: CASSLREDEQFF. The CDR3 bases are TGTGCCAGCAGTTTACGGGAGGATGAGCAGTTCTTC. The variable domain in full, with the rest retrieved from reference TRBV28 and TRBJ2-1, is DVKVTQSSRYLVKRTGEKVFLECVQDMDHENMFWYRQDPGLGLRLIYFSYDVKMKEKGDIPEGYSVSREKKERFSLILESASTNQTSMYLCASSLREDEQFFGPGTRLTVL.

CDR3 nucleotides: TGTGCCAGCAGCCAAGATCTAGCGGGGGGTGATACGCAGTATTTT. Protein sequence: CASSQDLAGGDTQYF. This chain uses TRBV3-1 with TRBJ2-3; 11 nucleotides align to TRBD2. Unmatched junction bases numbered 2, after V lost 0 bases and J lost 6 bases. The CDR3 has 15 amino acids. Germline V CDR1 and CDR2: LGHDT, YNNKEL (reference sequence).

This clonotype was counted only a few times. V gene TRBV12-3 or TRBV12-4 combines with J gene TRBJ2-7; 8 nucleotides agree with TRBD1. The V segment lost 2 bases and the J segment 3 bases; nucleotides outside the gene matches: 0. The CDR3 spans 13 residues. The CDR3 is CASSLTGGYEQYF. The CDR3 DNA is TGTGCCAGCAGTTTAACAGGGGGCTACGAGCAGTACTTC.

For this clonotype: The DNA is omitted, as the CDR3 cannot be located on it reliably, and the CDR3 follows TCRdb's listing. V is TRBV7-5 and J is TRBJ1-1; the tabulated D call, TRBD1, remains unverified against the DNA. TRBV7-5 is a listed pseudogene. The CDR3 length is 20 residues, termini included. CDR3 amino acids: CISVSEAQFKMDIMNTEAFF.

Comment on this clonotype: The junction and the germline gene differ at one end; a read error may be behind it. The chain recombines TRBV7-2 with TRBJ2-1; D uncertain. Germline loops: CDR1 SGHTA, CDR2 FQGNSA. CDR3 length equals 14 residues. The DNA of the CDR3 is TGTGCAAGCAGCTGGGTTTTTGGTCCCGGGGAGCAGTTCTTC. Its protein is CASSWVFGPGEQFF.

The chain couples TRBV11-2 to TRBJ2-7; TRBD2 aligns across 7 bases. The V gene's germline CDR1 is SGHAT and CDR2 FQNNGV. This CDR3 contains 15 residues. Germline trimming cut 2 bases from V and 2 bases from J; bases unmatched to any gene: 6. As DNA, the CDR3 is TGTGCCAGCAGCTTATTGAGGGAGGGCACCTACGAGCAGTACTTC. Encoded protein: CASSLLREGTYEQYF. Drawing the rest from reference TRBV11-2 and TRBJ2-7, the complete variable domain is EAGVAQSPRYKIIEKRQSVAFWCNPISGHATLYWYQQILGQGPKLLIQFQNNGVVDDSQLPKDRFSAERLKGVDSTLKIQPAKLEDSAVYLCASSLLREGTYEQYFGPGTRLTVT.

This chain links TRBV27 with TRBJ1-5; 9 bases map to TRBD1. The CDR3 covers 15 residues. Germline CDR1 reads MNHEY; CDR2 reads SMNVEV (reference sequence). V shed 5 bases and J 7 bases; nucleotides not matched to a gene: 9. The CDR3 DNA reads TGTGCCAGCAGTCGTCCCGGGACAGGGTGGCAGCCCCAGCATTTT. Its translation: CASSRPGTGWQPQHF.

This clonotype has more than one count but fewer than ten. The chain combines TRBV9 with TRBJ1-2; 10 nucleotides agree with TRBD1. The V segment lost 2 bases and the J segment 4 bases; nucleotides outside the gene matches: 2. Germline V gene lookup returns CDR1 SGDLS and CDR2 YYNGEE. CDR3 size: 14 residues. CDR3 amino acids: CASSVGQGSYGYTF. As DNA, the CDR3 is TGTGCCAGCAGCGTGGGACAGGGGAGCTATGGCTACACCTTC.